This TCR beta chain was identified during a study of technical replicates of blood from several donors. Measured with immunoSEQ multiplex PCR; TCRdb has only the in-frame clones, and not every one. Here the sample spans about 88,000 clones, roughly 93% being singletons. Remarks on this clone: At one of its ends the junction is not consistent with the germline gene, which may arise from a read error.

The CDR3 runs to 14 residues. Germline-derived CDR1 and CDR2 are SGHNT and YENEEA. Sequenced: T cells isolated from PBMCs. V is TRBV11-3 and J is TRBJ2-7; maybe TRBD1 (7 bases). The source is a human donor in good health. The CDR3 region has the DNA TGTGCCAGCAGCCTAGACAGGGAGGACTACGAGCAGTACTTC. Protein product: CASSLDREDYEQYF.